This TCR beta chain was retrieved from a study of T cell changes during pregnancy in multiple sclerosis. The CDR3 contains 14 residues. The germline CDR1 and CDR2 sequences are MNHEY and SVGAGI. J lost 10 bases, V lost 6 bases, and 7 bases had no gene match. The repertoire was sequenced with immunoSEQ multiplex PCR; TCRdb's copy has only in-frame clones and lacks some. This sample has 75,000 to 90,000 clones, with about 92% found just once. This receptor was obtained from a female donor with multiple sclerosis, enrolled in a pregnancy study. The material was CD4+ T cells from peripheral blood mononuclear cells, obtained before pregnancy. The chain combines TRBV6-5 with TRBJ1-6; 9 bases line up with TRBD1. Here the CDR3 DNA reads TGTGCCAGCAGGGGACAGGGAGGGCCCTCACCCCTCCACTTT. Amino acids: CASRGQGGPSPLHF.